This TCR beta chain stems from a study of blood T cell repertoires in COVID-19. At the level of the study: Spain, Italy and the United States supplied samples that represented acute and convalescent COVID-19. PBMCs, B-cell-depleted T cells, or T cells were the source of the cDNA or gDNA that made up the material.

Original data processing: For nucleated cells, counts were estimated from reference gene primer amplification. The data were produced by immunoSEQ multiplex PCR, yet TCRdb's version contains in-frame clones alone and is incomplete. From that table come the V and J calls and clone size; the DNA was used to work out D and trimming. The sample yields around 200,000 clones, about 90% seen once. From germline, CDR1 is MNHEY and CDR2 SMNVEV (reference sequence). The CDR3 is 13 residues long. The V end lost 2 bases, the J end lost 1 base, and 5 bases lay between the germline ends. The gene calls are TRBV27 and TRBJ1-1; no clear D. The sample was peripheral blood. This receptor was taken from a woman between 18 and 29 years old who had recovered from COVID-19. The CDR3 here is CASSLVANTEAFF. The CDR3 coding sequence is TGTGCCAGCAGTTTAGTGGCGAACACTGAAGCTTTCTTT.